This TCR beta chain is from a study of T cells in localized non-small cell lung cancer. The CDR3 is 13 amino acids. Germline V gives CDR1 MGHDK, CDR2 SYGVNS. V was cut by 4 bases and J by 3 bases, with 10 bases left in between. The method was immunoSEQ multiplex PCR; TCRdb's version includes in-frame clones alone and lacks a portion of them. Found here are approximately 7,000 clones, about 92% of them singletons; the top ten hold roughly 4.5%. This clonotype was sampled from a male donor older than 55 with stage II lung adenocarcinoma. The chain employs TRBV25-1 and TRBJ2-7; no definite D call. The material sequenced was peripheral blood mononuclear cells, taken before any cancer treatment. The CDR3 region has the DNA TGTGCCAGCAGTGGACTGGGGAACTACGAGCAGTACTTC. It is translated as CASSGLGNYEQYF.